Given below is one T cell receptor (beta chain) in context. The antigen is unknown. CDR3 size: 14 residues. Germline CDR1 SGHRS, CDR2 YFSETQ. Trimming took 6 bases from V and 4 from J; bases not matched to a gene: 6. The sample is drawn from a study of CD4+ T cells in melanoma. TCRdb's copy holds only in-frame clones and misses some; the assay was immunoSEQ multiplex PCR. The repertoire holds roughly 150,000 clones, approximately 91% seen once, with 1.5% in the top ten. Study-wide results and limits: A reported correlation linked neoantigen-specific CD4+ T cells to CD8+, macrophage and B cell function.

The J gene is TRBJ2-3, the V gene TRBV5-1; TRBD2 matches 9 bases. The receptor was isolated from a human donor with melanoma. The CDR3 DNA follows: TGCGCCAGCACGACTAGCGGATCCTCAGATACGCAGTATTTT. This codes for CASTTSGSSDTQYF.